One and the same sample provided the 25 T cell receptor beta chains below, sequenced in a study of CD8+ T cells in alopecia areata. Treatment of the sample: oral pan-JAK inhibitor, 5-10 mg twice daily. Sequencing templates came from extracted RNA that was reverse transcribed into cDNA. Repertoires were generated with immunoSEQ multiplex PCR, while TCRdb's copy carries only in-frame clones and drops some. Found here are about 210,000 clones, about three fifths of them singletons; the top ten hold roughly 1.6%. The sequencing used CD4+ T cells sorted from blood, collected at week 4, from a patient treated with tofacitinib. The source of these receptors is a human donor with alopecia areata.

The chain is built from TRBV5-6 and TRBJ2-7; 8 bases fit TRBD1. J lost 5 bases, V lost 1 base, and 8 bases had no gene match. Per the germline V gene, CDR1 is SGHDT and CDR2 is YYEEEE. CDR3 size: 15 residues. The CDR3, as DNA: TGTGCCAGCAGCTTGCTAGGCAGGGGGCCAAACGAGCAGTACTTC. It is translated as CASSLLGRGPNEQYF.

This clone was picked up a small number of times. The chain is built from TRBV6-5 and TRBJ2-2; D perhaps matches TRBD1 (6 bases). V lost 0 bases and J lost 1, with 6 bases in between. The CDR3 runs to 15 residues. Germline V lookup: CDR1 MNHEY, CDR2 SVGAGI. As DNA, the CDR3 is TGTGCCAGCAGTTACTCCAGGGGGAACACCGGGGAGCTGTTTTTT. Its translation is CASSYSRGNTGELFF.

Here the CDR3 reads CASGLKTGAGANVLTF. CDR3 bases: TGTGCCAGCGGCTTAAAGACCGGGGCTGGGGCCAACGTCCTGACTTTC. The V and J genes are TRBV4-2 and TRBJ2-6; D is perhaps TRBD2 (5 bases). Germline lookup yields CDR1 LGHNA and CDR2 YNFKEQ. The CDR3 length is 16 residues. V was trimmed by 8 bases and J by 2 bases, leaving 16 bases between them.

The rearrangement joins TRBV2 to TRBJ1-4, with D tentatively TRBD1 (5 bases). This CDR3 has 14 residues. V lost 5 bases and J 5 bases, leaving 12 bases between the germline ends. The germline gives CDR1 SNHLY, CDR2 FYNNEI. Written as DNA, the CDR3 is TGTGCCAGCAGTCGTTCAGGGAGGAATGAAAAACTGTTTTTT. Translation gives CASSRSGRNEKLFF.

V usage is TRBV2 and J usage is TRBJ1-5, with D unresolved. This CDR3 contains 12 residues. Germline V gene sequence: CDR1 SNHLY, CDR2 FYNNEI. V was pared by 2 bases and J by 12 bases, with 11 bases between. DNA of the CDR3: TGTGCCAGCAGTGAATACGACCGCAACCAGCATTTT. Residues: CASSEYDRNQHF.

This clone occurred once. The rearrangement joins TRBV30 to TRBJ1-6; a weak D match, TRBD1 (5 bases). Trimming removed 0 bases at V and 12 bases at J, with 12 bases between. Germline V lookup: CDR1 GTSNPN, CDR2 SVGIG (reference sequence). The CDR3 contains 13 residues. The CDR3 DNA is TGTGCCTGGAGTGTACGTCAAGGGGAACCCCTCCACTTT. Its protein product is CAWSVRQGEPLHF. The entire variable domain, with the rest obtained from reference TRBV30 and TRBJ1-6, is as follows: SQTIHQWPATLVQPVGSPLSLECTVEGTSNPNLYWYRQAAGRGLQLLFYSVGIGQISSEVPQNLSASRPQDRQFILSSKKLLLSDSGFYLCAWSVRQGEPLHFGNGTRLTVT.

The CDR3 DNA follows: TGCAGCGTTGGGACTAGGACAGGCAAAAACATTCAGTACTTC. The encoded protein is CSVGTRTGKNIQYF. The chain joins TRBV29-1 to TRBJ2-4, with D perhaps assigned TRBD1 or TRBD2 (7 bases each). This CDR3 is 14 amino acids long. V dropped 4 bases and J dropped 3 bases, with 13 bases sitting between them. The germline V gene has CDR1 SQVTM and CDR2 ANQGSEA.

This clone came up a few times. The chain has TRBV11-2 and TRBJ2-1; D is undetermined. CDR3 length equals 13 residues. Trimming shortened V by 2 bases and J by 6 bases, and 8 bases separated the two germline ends. The germline CDR1 and CDR2 sequences are SGHAT and FQNNGV. CDR3 bases: TGTGCCAGCAGCTTATTAGATTTCAATGAGCAGTTCTTC. Amino acids: CASSLLDFNEQFF.

This rearrangement joins TRBV30 to TRBJ1-5; 7 bases line up with TRBD1. Per germline, CDR1 GTSNPN and CDR2 SVGIG (reference sequence). The CDR3 extends over 13 amino acids. Trimming took 4 bases from V and 4 from J; bases not matched to a gene: 4. The CDR3 spells CAWTGQENQPQHF. CDR3 DNA sequence: TGTGCCTGGACTGGACAGGAGAATCAGCCCCAGCATTTT.

The rearrangement joins TRBV5-6 to TRBJ2-2; D is uncertain. The V gene's germline CDR1 is SGHDT and CDR2 YYEEEE. V lost 2 bases and J 0 bases, leaving 5 bases between the germline ends. CDR3 length: 14 amino acids. The CDR3 spells CASSFLTNTGELFF. In DNA form, the CDR3 reads TGTGCCAGCAGCTTCCTGACGAACACCGGGGAGCTGTTTTTT.

The gene calls are TRBV28 and TRBJ2-3, with D hard to call. This CDR3 is 15 amino acids long. Trimming stripped 5 bases from V and 3 bases from J, with 15 bases between. The germline CDR1 and CDR2 sequences are MDHEN and SYDVKM. CDR3 region: CASSAPPRSTDTQYF. DNA for the CDR3: TGTGCCAGCAGTGCCCCCCCACGTTCAACAGATACGCAGTATTTT.

V usage is TRBV11-2 and J usage is TRBJ1-2; D ambiguous. This CDR3 comprises 14 residues. CDR1 is SGHAT, CDR2 FQNNGV, per germline. Trimming took 5 bases from V and 2 from J, leaving 12 bases between them. The CDR3 region is CASSQSAANYGYTF. CDR3 coding DNA: TGTGCCAGCAGCCAATCGGCCGCCAACTATGGCTACACCTTC.

This chain links TRBV4-3 with TRBJ1-1; 7 bases fit TRBD1. V trimming: 4 bases; J trimming: 5 bases; junction bases outside the gene matches: 4. Germline V CDR1 and CDR2: LGHNA, YSLEER. The CDR3 runs 13 residues. CDR3 loop: CASSLSGGTEAFF. As DNA, the CDR3 is TGCGCCAGCAGCCTCTCAGGGGGTACTGAAGCTTTCTTT.

The V gene is TRBV5-1, the J gene TRBJ1-4; D gene uncertain. Per germline, CDR1 SGHRS and CDR2 YFSETQ. Trimming stripped 0 bases from V and 4 bases from J, with 10 bases between. This CDR3 is built from 15 residues. The CDR3 loop is CASSLAGGFNEKLFF. The DNA of the CDR3 is TGCGCCAGCAGCTTGGCCGGAGGTTTTAATGAAAAACTGTTTTTT.

The chain recombines TRBV29-1 with TRBJ1-1; D not resolved. Trimming took off 1 base at V and 10 bases at J, with 16 bases between the two ends. Per the germline V gene, CDR1 is SQVTM and CDR2 is ANQGSEA. This CDR3 spans 13 amino acids. The CDR3 DNA sequence: TGCAGCGTTGAAGGTGGAGCAAAGAGTTTAGCTTTCTTT. Its protein is CSVEGGAKSLAFF.

This clone was found once. This rearrangement joins TRBV4-3 to TRBJ1-6; TRBD1 matches at 9 bases. V was pared by 3 bases and J by 10 bases, with 7 bases of the junction left unmatched. The CDR3 is made up of 15 amino acids. Germline loops: CDR1 LGHNA, CDR2 YSLEER. Here the CDR3 DNA reads TGCGCCAGCAGCCAGGGAACAGGGGGCGCGTCACCCCTCCACTTT. The encoded protein is CASSQGTGGASPLHF.

DNA of the CDR3: TGTGCCAGCAGTGAAAGGGCAGCAAGAAATTCACCCCTCCACTTT. Translated: CASSERAARNSPLHF. The genes are TRBV2 and TRBJ1-6; no firm D call. CDR1 SNHLY and CDR2 FYNNEI come from the germline V gene. This CDR3 is built from 15 residues. The germline V and J ends were trimmed by 2 bases and 7 bases, with 12 bases remaining between them.

The chain uses TRBV28 and TRBJ2-7, with D perhaps being TRBD1 or TRBD2 (5 bases each). The CDR3 is made up of 14 amino acids. V lost 2 bases and J lost 0, with 8 bases in between. Germline V gene data show CDR1 as MDHEN and CDR2 as SYDVKM. CDR3 nucleotides: TGTGCCAGCAGTTTACGAGGGGCCTCCTACGAGCAGTACTTC. It codes for CASSLRGASYEQYF.

The CDR3 DNA reads TGTGCCTGGGGGAGTAATGAGCAGTTCTTC. Translating gives CAWGSNEQFF. The V and J genes are TRBV30 and TRBJ2-1; tentatively, D is TRBD2 (5 bases). Germline loops: CDR1 GTSNPN, CDR2 SVGIG (reference sequence). The CDR3 has 10 amino acids. V was shortened by 5 bases and J by 7 bases, with 6 bases between the two germline ends.

This clone came up a few times. The rearrangement links TRBV18 to TRBJ1-1; the D is unclear. The CDR3 is 11 amino acids. CDR1 KGHSH and CDR2 LQKENI come from the germline V gene. Trimming cost V 2 bases and J 8 bases, with 6 bases left between them. The CDR3 spells CASSPGAEAFF. The DNA for the CDR3 is TGTGCCAGCTCACCAGGAGCCGAAGCTTTCTTT. Variable domain in full (rest from reference TRBV18 and TRBJ1-1): NAGVMQNPRHLVRRRGQEARLRCSPMKGHSHVYWYRQLPEEGLKFMVYLQKENIIDESGMPKERFSAEFPKEGPSILRIQQVVRGDSAAYFCASSPGAEAFFGQGTRLTVV.

This rearrangement joins TRBV29-1 to TRBJ1-5; no clear D gene. Germline CDR1 reads SQVTM; CDR2 reads ANQGSEA. V was trimmed by 5 bases and J by 7 bases, leaving 12 bases between them. This CDR3 region has 12 residues. CDR3 sequence (DNA): TGCAGCGTTCATTCCTCCGGGCAGCCCCAGCATTTT. Translation gives CSVHSSGQPQHF. Full variable domain (rest looked up from reference TRBV29-1 and TRBJ1-5): SAVISQKPSRDICQRGTSLTIQCQVDSQVTMMFWYRQQPGQSLTLIATANQGSEATYESGFVIDKFPISRPNLTFSTLTVSNMSPEDSSIYLCSVHSSGQPQHFGDGTRLSIL.

The CDR3 protein is CASSQDHSRSNTGELFF. Here the CDR3 DNA reads TGCGCCAGCAGCCAAGATCATTCCAGGTCGAACACCGGGGAGCTGTTTTTT. V is TRBV4-3 and J is TRBJ2-2, with unresolved D. V was pared by 0 bases and J by 0 bases, with 11 bases between. The germline V gene encodes CDR1 LGHNA and CDR2 YSLEER. This CDR3 is built from 17 residues.

The V gene is TRBV20-1, the J gene TRBJ2-3; D not certain. Germline V gene sequence: CDR1 DFQATT, CDR2 SNEGSKA (reference sequence). V was clipped by 5 bases and J by 4 bases, with 4 bases between them. This CDR3 comprises 10 residues. CDR3 nucleotides: TGCAGTGCTGGCCCAGATACGCAGTATTTT. Residues: CSAGPDTQYF.

The genes are TRBV6-6 and TRBJ1-2; no clear D gene. V lost 2 bases and J 7 bases, leaving 11 bases between the germline ends. CDR1 MNHNY and CDR2 SVGAGI come from the germline V gene (reference sequence). This CDR3 comprises 13 residues. For the CDR3, the DNA is TGTGCCAGCAGTTACGGACGGGTCGGTGGCTACACCTTC. It encodes CASSYGRVGGYTF.

V and J are TRBV2 and TRBJ2-1; TRBD1 might be the D (6 bases). The germline CDR1 and CDR2 sequences are SNHLY and FYNNEI. Trimming cost V 6 bases and J 5 bases, with 23 bases left between them. The CDR3 runs 17 residues. Here the CDR3 reads CASRGLPGHPGDNEQFF. The CDR3, as DNA: TGTGCCAGCAGGGGTCTCCCGGGACACCCCGGGGACAATGAGCAGTTCTTC.